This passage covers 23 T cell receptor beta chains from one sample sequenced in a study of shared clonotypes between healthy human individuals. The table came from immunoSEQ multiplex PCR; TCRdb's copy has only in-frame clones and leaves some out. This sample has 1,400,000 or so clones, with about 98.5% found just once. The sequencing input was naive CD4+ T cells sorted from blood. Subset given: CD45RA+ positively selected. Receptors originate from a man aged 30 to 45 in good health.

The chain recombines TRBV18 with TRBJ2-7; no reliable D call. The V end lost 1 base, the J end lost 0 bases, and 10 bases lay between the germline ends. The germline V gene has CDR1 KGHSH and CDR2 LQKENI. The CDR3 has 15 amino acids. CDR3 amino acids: CASSPRRVSSYEQYF. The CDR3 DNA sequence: TGTGCCAGCTCACCACGGCGCGTTTCCTCCTACGAGCAGTACTTC.

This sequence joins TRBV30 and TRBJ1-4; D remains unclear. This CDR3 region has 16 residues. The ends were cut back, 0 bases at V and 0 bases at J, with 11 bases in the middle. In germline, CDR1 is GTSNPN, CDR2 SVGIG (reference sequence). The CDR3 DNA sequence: TGTGCCTGGAGTGTCGGGGAGCGAGCAACTAATGAAAAACTGTTTTTT. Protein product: CAWSVGERATNEKLFF.

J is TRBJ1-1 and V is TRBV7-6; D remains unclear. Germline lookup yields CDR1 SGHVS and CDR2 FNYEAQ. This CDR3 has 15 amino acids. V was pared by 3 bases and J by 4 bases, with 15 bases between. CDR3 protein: CASSLVRARGTEAFF. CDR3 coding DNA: TGTGCCAGCAGCTTGGTCCGGGCCCGGGGCACTGAAGCTTTCTTT.

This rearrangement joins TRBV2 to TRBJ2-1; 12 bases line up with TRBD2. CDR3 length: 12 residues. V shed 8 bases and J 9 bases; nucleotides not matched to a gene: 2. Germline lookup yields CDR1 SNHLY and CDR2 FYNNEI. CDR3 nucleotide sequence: TGTGCCAGCCGGACTAGCGGGACTGAGCAGTTCTTC. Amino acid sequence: CASRTSGTEQFF.

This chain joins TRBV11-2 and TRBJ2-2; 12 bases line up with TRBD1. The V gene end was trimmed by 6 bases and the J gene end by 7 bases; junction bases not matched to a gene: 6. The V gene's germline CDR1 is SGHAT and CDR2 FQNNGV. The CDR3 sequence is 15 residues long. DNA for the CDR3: TGTGCCAGCAGATCCGGGACAGGGGGCCACGGGGAGCTGTTTTTT. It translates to CASRSGTGGHGELFF.

CDR3 sequence reads: CASSLIVRPQHF. CDR3 DNA sequence: TGTGCCAGCAGTTTAATCGTACGGCCCCAGCATTTT. The chain links TRBV28 to TRBJ1-5; D remains ambiguous. Looked up from germline, CDR1 is MDHEN and CDR2 is SYDVKM. This CDR3 spans 12 amino acids. V shed 2 bases and J shed 9 bases, with 8 bases lying between them.

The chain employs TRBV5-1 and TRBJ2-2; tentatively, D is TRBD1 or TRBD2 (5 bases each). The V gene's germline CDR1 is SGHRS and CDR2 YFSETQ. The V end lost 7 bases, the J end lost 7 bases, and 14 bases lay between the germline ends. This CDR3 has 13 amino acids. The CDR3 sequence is CASAGEGSGELFF. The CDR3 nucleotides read TGCGCCAGCGCCGGCGAGGGGAGCGGGGAGCTGTTTTTT.

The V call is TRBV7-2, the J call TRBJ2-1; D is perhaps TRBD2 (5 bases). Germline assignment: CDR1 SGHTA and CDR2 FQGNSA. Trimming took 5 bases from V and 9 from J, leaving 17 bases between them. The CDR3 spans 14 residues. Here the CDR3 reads CASSGGRLVTEQFF. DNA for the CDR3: TGTGCCAGCAGCGGAGGACGTTTGGTTACTGAGCAGTTCTTC. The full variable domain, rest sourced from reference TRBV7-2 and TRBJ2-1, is GAGVSQSPSNKVTEKGKDVELRCDPISGHTALYWYRQSLGQGLEFLIYFQGNSAPDKSGLPSDRFSAERTGGSVSTLTIQRTQQEDSAVYLCASSGGRLVTEQFFGPGTRLTVL.

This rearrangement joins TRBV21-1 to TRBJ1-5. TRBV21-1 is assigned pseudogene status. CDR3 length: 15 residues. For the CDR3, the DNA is TGTGCCAGCAGCACGGGAAAGGCGGGCAATCAGCCCCAGCATTTT. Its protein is CASSTGKAGNQPQHF.

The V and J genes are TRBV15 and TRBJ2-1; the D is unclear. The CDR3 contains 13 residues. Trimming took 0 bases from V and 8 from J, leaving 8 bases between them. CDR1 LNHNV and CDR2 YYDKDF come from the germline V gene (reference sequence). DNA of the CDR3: TGTGCCACCAGCAGAGATGTTAGGGATGAGCAGTTCTTC. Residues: CATSRDVRDEQFF.

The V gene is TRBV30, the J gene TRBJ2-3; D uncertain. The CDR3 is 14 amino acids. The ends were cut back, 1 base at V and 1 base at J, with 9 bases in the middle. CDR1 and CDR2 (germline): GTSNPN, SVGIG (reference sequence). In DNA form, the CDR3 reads TGTGCCTGGAGTGGTATAGGCCGCACAGATACGCAGTATTTT. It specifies CAWSGIGRTDTQYF.

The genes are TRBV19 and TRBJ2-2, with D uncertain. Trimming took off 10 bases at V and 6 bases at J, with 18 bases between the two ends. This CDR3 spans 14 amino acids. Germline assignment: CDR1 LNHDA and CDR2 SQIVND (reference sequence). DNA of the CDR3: TGTGCCATCCGCCTTAAGGCAGCCGCCGGGGAGCTGTTTTTT. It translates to CAIRLKAAAGELFF.

In nucleotides, the CDR3 is TGCGCCAGCGGACCGGGACAGGGGTTCCCAGAGACCCAGTACTTC. Protein sequence: CASGPGQGFPETQYF. The chain uses TRBV10-1 and TRBJ2-5; TRBD1 matches at 10 bases. Germline V gives CDR1 WNHNN, CDR2 SYGVQD (reference sequence). This CDR3 comprises 15 residues. Trimming cost V 8 bases and J 4 bases; bases outside gene matches: 10.

CDR3 amino acids: CASSQRAPLAKNIQYF. CDR3 nucleotide sequence: TGTGCCAGCAGCCAGAGGGCTCCTCTAGCCAAAAACATTCAGTACTTC. The chain carries TRBV5-4 and TRBJ2-4, with TRBD2 as a possible D gene (5 bases). The CDR3 is 16 amino acids. Deletions cut 4 bases from V and 0 bases from J, with 14 bases between. Germline V gives CDR1 SGHNT, CDR2 YYREEE (reference sequence).

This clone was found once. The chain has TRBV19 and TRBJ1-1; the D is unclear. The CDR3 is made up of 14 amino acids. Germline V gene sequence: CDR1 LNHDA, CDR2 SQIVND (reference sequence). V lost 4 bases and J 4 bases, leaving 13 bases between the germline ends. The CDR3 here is CASSNGPRLTEAFF. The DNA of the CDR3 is TGTGCCAGTAGTAATGGTCCCAGGCTCACTGAAGCTTTCTTT.

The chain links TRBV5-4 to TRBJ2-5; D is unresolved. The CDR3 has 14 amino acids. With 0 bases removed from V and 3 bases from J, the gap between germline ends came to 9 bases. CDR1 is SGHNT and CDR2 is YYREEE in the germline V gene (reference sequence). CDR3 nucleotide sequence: TGTGCCAGCAGCTTGGGTTCCGCAGAAGAGACCCAGTACTTC. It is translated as CASSLGSAEETQYF.

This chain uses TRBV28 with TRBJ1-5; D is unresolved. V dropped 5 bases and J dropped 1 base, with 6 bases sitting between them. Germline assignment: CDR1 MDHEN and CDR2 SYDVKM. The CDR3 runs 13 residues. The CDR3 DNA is TGTGCCAGCAGTCCGAGGAGCAATCAGCCCCAGCATTTT. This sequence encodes CASSPRSNQPQHF.

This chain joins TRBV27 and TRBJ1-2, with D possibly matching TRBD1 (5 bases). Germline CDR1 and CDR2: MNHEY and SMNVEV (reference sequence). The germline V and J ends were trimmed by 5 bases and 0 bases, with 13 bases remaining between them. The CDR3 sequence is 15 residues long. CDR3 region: CASSLFGTPNYGYTF. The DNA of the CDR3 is TGTGCCAGCAGTCTCTTCGGGACTCCTAACTATGGCTACACCTTC.

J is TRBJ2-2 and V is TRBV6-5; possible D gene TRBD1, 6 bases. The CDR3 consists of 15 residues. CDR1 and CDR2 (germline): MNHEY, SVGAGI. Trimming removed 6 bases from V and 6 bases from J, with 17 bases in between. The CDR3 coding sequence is TGTGCCAGCAGCCCAGGGACATCAGTGGCCGGGGAGCTGTTTTTT. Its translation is CASSPGTSVAGELFF.

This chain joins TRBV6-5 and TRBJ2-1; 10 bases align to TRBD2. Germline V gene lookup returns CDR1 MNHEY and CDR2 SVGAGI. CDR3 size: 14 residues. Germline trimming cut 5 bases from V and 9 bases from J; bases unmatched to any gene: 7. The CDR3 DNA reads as TGTGCCAGCAGTGCGATTCTAGCGGGAGTTGAGCAGTTCTTC. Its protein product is CASSAILAGVEQFF.

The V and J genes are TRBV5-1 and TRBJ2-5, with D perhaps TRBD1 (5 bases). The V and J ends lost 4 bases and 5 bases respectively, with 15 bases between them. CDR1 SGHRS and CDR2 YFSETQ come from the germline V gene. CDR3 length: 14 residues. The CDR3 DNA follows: TGCGCCAGCAGCCCCGGACAAGTGGGGGAGACCCAGTACTTC. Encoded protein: CASSPGQVGETQYF. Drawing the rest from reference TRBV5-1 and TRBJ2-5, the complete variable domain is KAGVTQTPRYLIKTRGQQVTLSCSPISGHRSVSWYQQTPGQGLQFLFEYFSETQRNKGNFPGRFSGRQFSNSRSEMNVSTLELGDSALYLCASSPGQVGETQYFGPGTRLLVL.

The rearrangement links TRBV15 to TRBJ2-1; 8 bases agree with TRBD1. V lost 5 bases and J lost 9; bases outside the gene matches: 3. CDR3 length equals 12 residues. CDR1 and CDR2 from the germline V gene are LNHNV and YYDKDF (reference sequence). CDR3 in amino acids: CATSRDRGEQFF. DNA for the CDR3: TGTGCCACCAGCCGCGACAGGGGTGAGCAGTTCTTC.

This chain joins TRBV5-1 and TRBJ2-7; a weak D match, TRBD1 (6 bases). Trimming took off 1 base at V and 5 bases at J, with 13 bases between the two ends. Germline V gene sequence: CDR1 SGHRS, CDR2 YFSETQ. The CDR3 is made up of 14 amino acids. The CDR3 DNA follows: TGCGCCAGCAGCTTGCTAGCAGGGGCTGACGAGCAGTACTTC. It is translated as CASSLLAGADEQYF.